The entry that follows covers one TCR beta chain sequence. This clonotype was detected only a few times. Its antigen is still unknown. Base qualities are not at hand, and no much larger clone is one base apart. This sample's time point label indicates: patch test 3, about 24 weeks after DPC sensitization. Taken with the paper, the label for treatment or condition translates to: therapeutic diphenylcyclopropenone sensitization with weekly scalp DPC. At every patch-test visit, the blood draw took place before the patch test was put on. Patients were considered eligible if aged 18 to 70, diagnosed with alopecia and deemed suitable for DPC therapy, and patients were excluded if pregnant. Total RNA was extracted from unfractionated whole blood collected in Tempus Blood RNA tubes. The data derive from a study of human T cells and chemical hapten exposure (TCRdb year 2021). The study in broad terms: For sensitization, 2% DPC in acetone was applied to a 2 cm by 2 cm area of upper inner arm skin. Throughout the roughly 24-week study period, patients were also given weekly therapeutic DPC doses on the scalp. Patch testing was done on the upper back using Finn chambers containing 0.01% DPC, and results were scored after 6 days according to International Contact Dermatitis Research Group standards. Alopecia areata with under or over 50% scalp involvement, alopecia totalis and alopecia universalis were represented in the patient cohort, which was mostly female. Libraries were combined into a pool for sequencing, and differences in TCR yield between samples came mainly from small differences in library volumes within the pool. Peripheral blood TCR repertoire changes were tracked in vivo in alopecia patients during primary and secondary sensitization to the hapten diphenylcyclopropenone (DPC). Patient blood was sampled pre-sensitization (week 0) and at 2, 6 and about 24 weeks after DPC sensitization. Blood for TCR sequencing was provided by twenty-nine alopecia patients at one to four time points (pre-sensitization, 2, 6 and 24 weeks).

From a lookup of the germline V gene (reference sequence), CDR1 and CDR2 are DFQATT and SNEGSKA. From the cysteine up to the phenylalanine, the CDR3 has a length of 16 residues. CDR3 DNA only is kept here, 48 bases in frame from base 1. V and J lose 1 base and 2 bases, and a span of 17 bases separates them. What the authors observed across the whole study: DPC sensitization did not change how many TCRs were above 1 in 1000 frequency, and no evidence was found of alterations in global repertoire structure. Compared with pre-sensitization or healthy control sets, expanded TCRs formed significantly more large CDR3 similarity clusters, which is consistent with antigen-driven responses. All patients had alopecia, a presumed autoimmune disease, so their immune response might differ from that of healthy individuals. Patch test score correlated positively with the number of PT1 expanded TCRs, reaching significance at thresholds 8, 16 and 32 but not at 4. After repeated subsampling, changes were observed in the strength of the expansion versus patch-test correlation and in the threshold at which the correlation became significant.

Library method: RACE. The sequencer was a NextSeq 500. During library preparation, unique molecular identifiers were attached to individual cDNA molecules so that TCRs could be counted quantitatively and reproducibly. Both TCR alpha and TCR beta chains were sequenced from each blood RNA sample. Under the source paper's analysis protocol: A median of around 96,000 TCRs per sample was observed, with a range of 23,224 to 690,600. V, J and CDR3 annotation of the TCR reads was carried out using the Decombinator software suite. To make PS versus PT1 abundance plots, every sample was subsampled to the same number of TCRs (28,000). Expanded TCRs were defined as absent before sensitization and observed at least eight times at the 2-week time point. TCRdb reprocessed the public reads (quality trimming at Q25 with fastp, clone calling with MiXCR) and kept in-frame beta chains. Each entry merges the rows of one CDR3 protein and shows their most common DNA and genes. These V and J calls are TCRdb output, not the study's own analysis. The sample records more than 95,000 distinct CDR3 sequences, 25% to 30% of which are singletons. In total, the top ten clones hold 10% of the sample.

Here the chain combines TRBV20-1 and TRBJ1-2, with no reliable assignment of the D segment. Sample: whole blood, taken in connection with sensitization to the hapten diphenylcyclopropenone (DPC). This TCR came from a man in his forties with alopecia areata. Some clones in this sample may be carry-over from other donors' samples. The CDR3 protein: CSARGSKAAGNYGYTF. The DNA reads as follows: TGCAGTGCTAGAGGGTCGAAGGCAGCGGGAAACTATGGCTACACCTTC.